This passage covers 24 T cell receptor beta chains from one sample sequenced in a study of human T cells and chemical hapten exposure. Time point noted: patch test 1, 2 weeks after DPC sensitization. As for treatment: therapeutic diphenylcyclopropenone sensitization with weekly scalp DPC. TCRdb ran MiXCR on the RACE reads and lists one entry per CDR3 protein. The table includes 150,000 to 200,000 distinct CDR3 sequences, about a fifth detected once. The sample consisted of whole blood, taken in connection with sensitization to the hapten diphenylcyclopropenone (DPC). The source is a woman aged 45-59 years with alopecia areata. Some clones in this sample may be carry-over from other donors' samples.

This chain joins TRBV10-3 and TRBJ2-6, with TRBD2 as a possible D gene (6 bases). V was pared by 11 bases and J by 4 bases, with 18 bases between. This CDR3 is built from 15 residues. The V gene's germline CDR1 is ENHRY and CDR2 SYGVKD. The CDR3 nucleotides read TGTGCCGTCGCTCCGGGGACTTGGGGGGCCAACGTCCTGACTTTC. Amino acids: CAVAPGTWGANVLTF.

The chain has TRBV28 and TRBJ2-5; 12 nucleotides agree with TRBD2. The J segment lost 3 bases and the V segment lost 7 bases, leaving 9 bases of the junction unmatched. CDR3 length: 16 residues. CDR1 and CDR2 (germline): MDHEN, SYDVKM. The DNA of the CDR3 is TGTGCCAGCACCCTAGCGGGAGGGCCGGGTAAAGAGACCCAGTACTTC. It translates to CASTLAGGPGKETQYF.

The J gene is TRBJ2-1, the V gene TRBV29-1; 10 bases fit TRBD2. Germline values: CDR1 SQVTM, CDR2 ANQGSEA. Trimming took 4 bases from V and 7 from J; bases not matched to a gene: 1. The CDR3 is made up of 12 amino acids. CDR3 nucleotide sequence: TGCAGCGTTGGGACTAGCGGAAATGAGCAGTTCTTC. It is translated as CSVGTSGNEQFF.

The sample holds one count of this clonotype. The rearrangement uses TRBV20-1 and TRBJ2-5; weak D call: TRBD2 (6 bases). This CDR3 is 13 amino acids long. Germline V CDR1 and CDR2: DFQATT, SNEGSKA (reference sequence). V was shortened by 5 bases and J by 6 bases, with 16 bases between the two germline ends. CDR3 sequence: CSAERGGPQTQYF. The CDR3 nucleotides are TGCAGTGCTGAGAGAGGAGGGCCGCAGACCCAGTACTTC.

This chain's CDR3 is CASSSPGPGATDTQYF. As DNA, the CDR3 is TGTGCCAGCAGTTCCCCGGGCCCCGGCGCCACAGATACGCAGTATTTT. This chain links TRBV28 with TRBJ2-3, with D unclear. V dropped 4 bases and J dropped 2 bases, with 16 bases sitting between them. Germline CDR1 is MDHEN and CDR2 is SYDVKM. This CDR3 region has 16 residues.

The V call is TRBV12-3 or TRBV12-4, the J call TRBJ2-5; D not certain. The CDR3 length is 15 residues. V shed 6 bases and J shed 1 base, with 15 bases lying between them. The CDR3 protein is CASSFGALGQETQYF. In DNA, the CDR3 is TGTGCCAGCAGCTTTGGCGCCCTGGGCCAAGAGACCCAGTACTTC.

The chain employs TRBV7-9 and TRBJ2-2; D may correspond to TRBD1 or TRBD2 (5 bases each). V was pared by 6 bases and J by 5 bases, with 16 bases between. Per the germline V gene, CDR1 is SEHNR and CDR2 is FQNEAQ (reference sequence). The length of the CDR3 is 15 residues. CDR3 amino acids: CASRRPGPGTGELFF. In nucleotides, the CDR3 is TGTGCCAGCAGGCGTCCGGGGCCGGGTACCGGGGAGCTGTTTTTT.

The genes are TRBV13 and TRBJ2-5; TRBD2 matches 7 bases. Germline V gives CDR1 PRHDT, CDR2 FYEKMQ (reference sequence). The CDR3 spans 16 residues. With 3 bases clipped from V and 4 bases from J, the junction kept 11 bases outside the gene matches. The CDR3 sequence: CASSFGPSGIRETQYF. In DNA form, the CDR3 reads TGTGCCAGCAGCTTTGGCCCTAGCGGTATTCGAGAGACCCAGTACTTC.

The J gene is TRBJ2-1, the V gene TRBV2, with 10 bases that match TRBD2. This CDR3 contains 15 residues. Germline CDR1 reads SNHLY; CDR2 reads FYNNEI. The junction had 4 bases not matched to a gene; V was cut back by 6 bases and J by 2 bases. As DNA, the CDR3 is TGTGCCAGCAGAGCTCTAGCGGGAGCCTACAATGAGCAGTTCTTC. This gives the protein CASRALAGAYNEQFF.

The chain is built from TRBV6-1 and TRBJ1-6, with D perhaps matching TRBD1 (5 bases). Between the trimmed V and J ends, which lost 4 bases and 10 bases, there was a span of 17 bases. CDR1 and CDR2 from the germline V gene are MNHNS and SASEGT. The CDR3 is 15 residues long. DNA for the CDR3: TGTGCCAGCAGTGTAACGGGGCGGTCAGGATCACCCCTCCACTTT. Translation: CASSVTGRSGSPLHF.

This clonotype has only a few counts. The genes are TRBV5-1 and TRBJ1-3; D remains ambiguous. This CDR3 region has 15 residues. In germline, CDR1 is SGHRS, CDR2 YFSETQ. V was pared by 6 bases and J by 0 bases, with 13 bases between. Here the CDR3 reads CASTRDLRSGNTIYF. The CDR3 nucleotides are TGCGCCAGCACGAGGGATTTACGCTCTGGAAACACCATATATTTT.

The V gene is TRBV3-1, the J gene TRBJ1-1; D ambiguous. V dropped 3 bases and J dropped 0 bases, with 8 bases sitting between them. Germline CDR1 LGHDT, CDR2 YNNKEL (reference sequence). The CDR3 covers 14 residues. CDR3 sequence: CASSQRIMNTEAFF. CDR3 in DNA: TGTGCCAGCAGCCAGCGTATCATGAACACTGAAGCTTTCTTT.

This clonotype turned up a few times. The rearrangement links TRBV19 to TRBJ2-1; 9 positions agree with TRBD2. V gave up 4 bases and J gave up 5 bases; unmatched junction bases: 0. Germline values: CDR1 LNHDA, CDR2 SQIVND (reference sequence). The length of the CDR3 is 13 residues. The CDR3 DNA reads as TGTGCCAGTAGTAGACTAGCGGACAATGAGCAGTTCTTC. Amino acids: CASSRLADNEQFF.

This chain joins TRBV7-9 and TRBJ2-5; tentative D call: TRBD1 (6 bases). Germline V lookup: CDR1 SEHNR, CDR2 FQNEAQ (reference sequence). This CDR3 has 14 residues. Trimming left V 2 bases short and J 2 bases short, with 9 bases between. The CDR3 nucleotides read TGTGCCAGCAGCTTAAAGGGGACACAAGAGACCCAGTACTTC. Amino acid sequence: CASSLKGTQETQYF.

The chain couples TRBV6-5 to TRBJ1-2; 7 bases match TRBD1. The V gene's germline CDR1 is MNHEY and CDR2 SVGAGI. The ends lost 5 bases at V and 2 bases at J; junction bases unmatched: 11. The CDR3 loop spans 16 amino acids. The CDR3 loop reads CASSLFGTATNYGYTF. The CDR3 nucleotides read TGTGCCAGCAGTCTATTCGGGACAGCAACCAACTATGGCTACACCTTC.

The chain combines TRBV6-5 with TRBJ1-6; TRBD1 aligns across 7 bases. With V trimmed by 5 bases and J by 10 bases, 17 bases remained unmatched. CDR1 MNHEY and CDR2 SVGAGI come from the germline V gene. The CDR3 runs 17 residues. CDR3 sequence (DNA): TGTGCCAGCAGTCGATGGACAGGACGGGAAGGGGAATCACCCCTCCACTTT. It encodes CASSRWTGREGESPLHF.

This clonotype was recorded a few times. The rearrangement joins TRBV29-1 to TRBJ1-2; 9 nucleotides line up with TRBD1. The V gene's germline CDR1 is SQVTM and CDR2 ANQGSEA. J lost 5 bases, V lost 1 base, and 5 bases had no gene match. There are 14 residues in the CDR3. The CDR3 is CSVEVRTGAYGYTF. In DNA form, the CDR3 reads TGCAGCGTTGAAGTTCGGACAGGGGCGTATGGCTACACCTTC.

V is TRBV29-1 and J is TRBJ2-7; TRBD2 is a possible D gene (5 bases). This CDR3 contains 15 residues. Germline V gene lookup returns CDR1 SQVTM and CDR2 ANQGSEA. V gave up 7 bases and J gave up 1 base, with 20 bases separating them. CDR3 sequence reads: CSGVEWGVKSYEQYF. The CDR3 nucleotides read TGCAGCGGGGTAGAGTGGGGAGTCAAGTCCTACGAGCAGTACTTC.

Here the CDR3 reads CASSLAGVPYEQYF. The CDR3 nucleotides are TGCGCCAGCAGCTTGGCTGGAGTTCCCTACGAGCAGTACTTC. This rearrangement joins TRBV5-1 to TRBJ2-7; no firm D call. V lost 0 bases and J lost 2, with 9 bases in between. Germline values: CDR1 SGHRS, CDR2 YFSETQ. This CDR3 has 14 residues.

CDR3 nucleotides: TGCGCCAGCAGCCAAGTCGGTAGCGGGAGCGGGGAGCAGTTCTTC. It encodes CASSQVGSGSGEQFF. This rearrangement joins TRBV4-1 to TRBJ2-1; the match to TRBD2 covers 9 bases. Looked up from germline, CDR1 is MGHRA and CDR2 is YSYEKL. The junction had 8 bases not matched to a gene; V was cut back by 1 base and J by 10 bases. CDR3 size: 15 residues.

This clonotype was seen ten or more times. J is TRBJ2-3 and V is TRBV5-1, with 7 bases identical to TRBD1. The CDR3 contains 16 residues. Germline V lookup: CDR1 SGHRS, CDR2 YFSETQ. Losses at the gene ends were 0 bases for V and 4 bases for J; bases not matched to a gene: 8. CDR3 DNA sequence: TGCGCCAGCAGCTTGGAGGCAGGGGGTACCCCAGATACGCAGTATTTT. Translation: CASSLEAGGTPDTQYF.

The rearrangement joins TRBV12-3 or TRBV12-4 to TRBJ2-2; unclear D gene. V was pared by 9 bases and J by 6 bases, with 17 bases between. The CDR3 is 14 amino acids. CDR3 sequence: CASLTGPPAGELFF. The CDR3 DNA reads as TGTGCCAGTTTAACCGGGCCACCCGCCGGGGAGCTGTTTTTT.

This clonotype was seen ten or more times. The chain joins TRBV4-2 to TRBJ1-1; D unclear. Trimming shortened V by 6 bases and J by 3 bases, and 11 bases separated the two germline ends. The CDR3 runs to 13 residues. From germline, CDR1 is LGHNA and CDR2 YNFKEQ. The CDR3 coding sequence is TGTGCCAGCAGACGCGAAAGATACACTGAAGCTTTCTTT. Translated: CASRRERYTEAFF.

This clonotype was found a few times. The V call is TRBV30, the J call TRBJ1-1; D gene uncertain. The CDR3 has 14 amino acids. V was trimmed by 3 bases and J by 0 bases, leaving 11 bases between them. The germline CDR1 and CDR2 sequences are GTSNPN and SVGIG (reference sequence). The CDR3 region is CAWSNRLMNTEAFF. DNA of the CDR3: TGTGCCTGGAGCAACAGACTCATGAACACTGAAGCTTTCTTT.